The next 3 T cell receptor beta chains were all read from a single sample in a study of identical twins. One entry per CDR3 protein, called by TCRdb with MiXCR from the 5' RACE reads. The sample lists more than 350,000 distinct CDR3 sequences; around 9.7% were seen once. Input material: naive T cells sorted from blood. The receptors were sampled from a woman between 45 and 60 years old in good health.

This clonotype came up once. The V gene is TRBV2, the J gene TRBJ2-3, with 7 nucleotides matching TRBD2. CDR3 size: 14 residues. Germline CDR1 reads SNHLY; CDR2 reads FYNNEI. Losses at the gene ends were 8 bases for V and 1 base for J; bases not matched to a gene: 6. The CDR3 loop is CASVGGLCTDTQYF. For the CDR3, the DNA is TGTGCCAGCGTGGGGGGACTATGCACAGATACGCAGTATTTT.

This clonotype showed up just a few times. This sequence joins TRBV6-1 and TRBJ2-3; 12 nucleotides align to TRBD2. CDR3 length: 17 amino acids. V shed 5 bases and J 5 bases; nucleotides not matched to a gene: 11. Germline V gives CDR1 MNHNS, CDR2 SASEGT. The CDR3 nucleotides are TGTGCCAGCAGTCAACTCCCGACTAGCGGGAGTGTAGATACGCAGTATTTT. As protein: CASSQLPTSGSVDTQYF.

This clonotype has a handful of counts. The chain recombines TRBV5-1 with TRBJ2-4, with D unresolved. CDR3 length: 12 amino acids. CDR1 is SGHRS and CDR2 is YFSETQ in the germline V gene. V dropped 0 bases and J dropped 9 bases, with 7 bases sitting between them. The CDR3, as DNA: TGCGCCAGCAGCTTGGCCGGAATCATTCAGTACTTC. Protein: CASSLAGIIQYF.